This T cell receptor (beta chain) was identified in a study of T cells in tuberculosis. On the study more broadly: PBMC were archived before or within 7 days of starting treatment. Findings and caveats of the study: Shorter CDR3-alpha in active tuberculosis partly drove smaller distances. Selection depended on which cryopreserved specimens were available.

Indicated time point: new active TB diagnosis, blood taken before or within 7 days of starting treatment. Each donor contributed roughly 100,000 T cells on average, unsorted. CDR1 is ENHRY and CDR2 is SYGVKD in the germline V gene. The CDR3 runs 14 residues. Trimming cost V 2 bases and J 2 bases, with 8 bases left between them. A remark on this clone: The antigen remains unidentified.

The assay was immunoSEQ multiplex PCR, and TCRdb's table has in-frame clones only and misses some. Among 30,000 to 40,000 clones listed, around 94% were seen once. This clonotype was obtained from an adult with tuberculosis. V usage is TRBV10-3 and J usage is TRBJ2-3; D is unclear. The starting material was PBMCs, obtained at tuberculosis diagnosis. This chain's CDR3 is CAISEGMATDTQYF. In nucleotides, the CDR3 is TGTGCCATCAGTGAGGGTATGGCCACAGATACGCAGTATTTT.